The 26 T cell receptor beta chains given below trace back to one sample, sequenced in a study of shared T cell receptors in the human thymus. Only in-frame clones appear in the TCRdb table, and some are missing; sequencing was by immunoSEQ multiplex PCR. The table includes 720,000 or so clones, roughly 85% detected once. These data are also associated with another study on human thymus T cells.

The specimen sequenced was thymocytes. These receptors came from a girl younger than two with a congenital heart defect.

V usage is TRBV5-1 and J usage is TRBJ2-4, with TRBD2 as a possible D gene (6 bases). The CDR3 runs to 16 residues. Germline CDR1 reads SGHRS; CDR2 reads YFSETQ. The V and J ends lost 0 bases and 0 bases respectively, with 10 bases between them. The CDR3 region has the DNA TGCGCCAGCAGCTTGGGGGAGGCCTTAGCCAAAAACATTCAGTACTTC. Its translation: CASSLGEALAKNIQYF.

The chain couples TRBV10-2 to TRBJ1-5; maybe TRBD1 (5 bases). Germline lookup yields CDR1 WSHSY and CDR2 SAAADI. The CDR3 contains 13 residues. V shed 9 bases and J shed 0 bases, with 9 bases lying between them. CDR3: CASRGYSNQPQHF. CDR3 DNA sequence: TGCGCCAGTAGGGGTTATAGCAATCAGCCCCAGCATTTT.

This clone was seen once. V gene TRBV30 combines with J gene TRBJ2-7, with D possibly TRBD2 on 5 matching bases. Germline CDR1 and CDR2: GTSNPN and SVGIG (reference sequence). This CDR3 is built from 13 residues. V was shortened by 7 bases and J by 3 bases, with 16 bases between the two germline ends. In nucleotides, the CDR3 is TGTGCCTTCAGGAGCGGACGTTACTACGAGCAGTACTTC. Protein product: CAFRSGRYYEQYF.

V gene TRBV5-6 combines with J gene TRBJ2-3, with D unresolved. Germline CDR1 is SGHDT and CDR2 is YYEEEE. With 5 bases removed from V and 2 bases from J, the gap between germline ends came to 6 bases. This CDR3 region has 12 residues. CDR3 sequence (DNA): TGTGCCAGCAGTTGCGACACAGATACGCAGTATTTT. This codes for CASSCDTDTQYF.

This chain connects TRBV7-2 to TRBJ1-1, with D tentatively TRBD1 (6 bases). This CDR3 comprises 17 residues. Trimming cost V 3 bases and J 0 bases, with 17 bases left between them. Germline loops: CDR1 SGHTA, CDR2 FQGNSA. In DNA, the CDR3 is TGTGCCAGCAGCTTTAGACAGGAAATGCGGATGAACACTGAAGCTTTCTTT. Protein sequence: CASSFRQEMRMNTEAFF.

This sequence joins TRBV6-5 and TRBJ2-5, with D maybe TRBD2 (6 bases). Germline V CDR1 and CDR2: MNHEY, SVGAGI. The V and J ends lost 2 bases and 10 bases respectively, with 17 bases between them. This CDR3 contains 14 residues. This CDR3 reads CASSYGTGLGIQYF. The CDR3 DNA is TGTGCCAGCAGTTACGGCACGGGACTGGGAATCCAGTACTTC.

The chain's CDR3 is CATSRDEVGSYGYTF. CDR3 coding DNA: TGTGCCACCAGCAGAGATGAAGTTGGGAGCTATGGCTACACCTTC. The chain uses TRBV15 and TRBJ1-2, with D uncertain. Germline-derived CDR1 and CDR2 are LNHNV and YYDKDF (reference sequence). Trimming stripped 0 bases from V and 4 bases from J, with 12 bases between. This CDR3 spans 15 amino acids.

The rearrangement links TRBV19 to TRBJ1-2; perhaps TRBD1 as D (5 bases). Trimming took 6 bases from V and 1 from J, leaving 9 bases between them. The CDR3 runs 13 residues. Germline values: CDR1 LNHDA, CDR2 SQIVND (reference sequence). The CDR3 region is CASSRENNYGYTF. Here the CDR3 DNA reads TGTGCCAGTAGCAGGGAAAATAACTATGGCTACACCTTC. The full variable domain, with the rest looked up from reference TRBV19 and TRBJ1-2, is DGGITQSPKYLFRKEGQNVTLSCEQNLNHDAMYWYRQDPGQGLRLIYYSQIVNDFQKGDIAEGYSVSREKKESFPLTVTSAQKNPTAFYLCASSRENNYGYTFGSGTRLTVV.

The chain recombines TRBV27 with TRBJ1-6; 7 nucleotides align to TRBD1. The germline CDR1 and CDR2 sequences are MNHEY and SMNVEV (reference sequence). The CDR3 length is 13 residues. After removal of 8 bases from V and 8 bases from J, the junction contained 6 bases not matched to a gene. This chain's CDR3 is CASCRGMDSPLHF. As DNA, the CDR3 is TGTGCCAGCTGCAGGGGGATGGATTCACCCCTCCACTTT.

The chain links TRBV15 to TRBJ2-3; perhaps TRBD2 as D (5 bases). V was shortened by 3 bases and J by 4 bases, with 8 bases between the two germline ends. CDR3 length: 13 residues. The germline gives CDR1 LNHNV, CDR2 YYDKDF (reference sequence). The CDR3 DNA reads TGTGCCACCAGCAGGACGGGATCAGATACGCAGTATTTT. This translates into CATSRTGSDTQYF.

Concerning this clone: Compared with germline, one end of the junction differs, possibly owing to a read error. The CDR3 loop is CASSDSVRRVHF. In nucleotides, the CDR3 is TGTGCCAGCAGCGATTCGGTCCGTCGGGTTCACTTC. This chain connects TRBV9 to TRBJ1-2; D is unclear. The CDR3 sequence is 12 residues long. Germline lookup yields CDR1 SGDLS and CDR2 YYNGEE.

The chain couples TRBV27 to TRBJ2-1, with D perhaps TRBD1 (8 bases). There are 19 residues in the CDR3. Germline V gives CDR1 MNHEY, CDR2 SMNVEV (reference sequence). V gave up 5 bases and J gave up 5 bases, with 28 bases separating them. CDR3 sequence reads: CASSPYRGAGAAADNEQFF. DNA for the CDR3: TGTGCCAGCAGTCCCTACAGGGGGGCGGGGGCTGCCGCGGACAATGAGCAGTTCTTC.

This clone was counted only a few times. The J gene is TRBJ1-1, the V gene TRBV12-5; 7 bases are a match to TRBD1. The trim removed 4 bases at V and 2 bases at J, leaving 4 bases unmatched. The CDR3 loop spans 14 amino acids. Germline loops: CDR1 LGHNT, CDR2 FRNRAP. In DNA, the CDR3 is TGTGCTAGTGGTTGCGGACAGGATAACACTGAAGCTTTCTTT. Translating it yields CASGCGQDNTEAFF.

V gene TRBV5-1 combines with J gene TRBJ1-5, with TRBD1 matching over 8 bases. Trimming took 0 bases from V and 6 from J; bases not matched to a gene: 8. CDR1 and CDR2 from the germline V gene are SGHRS and YFSETQ. This CDR3 is 16 amino acids long. CDR3 protein: CASSLAPRGRGQPQHF. The CDR3 DNA reads as TGCGCCAGCAGCTTGGCCCCCAGGGGGCGCGGTCAGCCCCAGCATTTT.

The chain uses TRBV5-6 and TRBJ2-5, with TRBD1 identical over 12 bases. This CDR3 contains 18 residues. J gave up 4 bases and V 4 bases, and 14 bases lay outside the gene matches. Germline-derived CDR1 and CDR2 are SGHDT and YYEEEE. The CDR3 sequence is CASSPSRDRGRGGETQYF. The CDR3, as DNA: TGTGCCAGCAGCCCGTCCCGGGACAGGGGGCGGGGCGGAGAGACCCAGTACTTC. Full variable domain (rest looked up from reference TRBV5-6 and TRBJ2-5): DAGVTQSPTHLIKTRGQQVTLRCSPKSGHDTVSWYQQALGQGPQFIFQYYEEEERQRGNFPDRFSGHQFPNYSSELNVNALLLGDSALYLCASSPSRDRGRGGETQYFGPGTRLLVL.

The chain uses TRBV7-9 and TRBJ1-4; D gene ambiguous. The CDR3 runs 15 residues. CDR1 SEHNR and CDR2 FQNEAQ come from the germline V gene (reference sequence). The germline V and J ends were trimmed by 4 bases and 12 bases, with 21 bases remaining between them. The CDR3 coding sequence is TGTGCCAGCAGCTCTCTCTTGGGCCCACGTTCGGAACTGTTTTTT. This encodes CASSSLLGPRSELFF.

This chain joins TRBV10-3 and TRBJ1-1; D remains unclear. Germline lookup yields CDR1 ENHRY and CDR2 SYGVKD. CDR3 length: 13 residues. The V gene lost 3 bases and the J gene lost 5 bases, with 10 bases spanning the gap. CDR3 DNA: TGTGCCATCAGTGAATATATGAGGACTGAAGCTTTCTTT. Translation: CAISEYMRTEAFF.

The V and J genes are TRBV14 and TRBJ2-5; 7 bases agree with TRBD1. The germline V gene encodes CDR1 SGHDN and CDR2 FVKESK. The V and J ends lost 3 bases and 4 bases, in that order; junction bases with no gene match: 5. This CDR3 spans 14 amino acids. The CDR3 region has the DNA TGTGCCAGCAGCCAGAGAAACAGGGGAGAGACCCAGTACTTC. It codes for CASSQRNRGETQYF.

The chain uses TRBV5-4 and TRBJ1-1; 10 positions match TRBD1. The trim removed 3 bases at V and 1 base at J, leaving 9 bases unmatched. Per germline, CDR1 SGHNT and CDR2 YYREEE (reference sequence). The CDR3 has 17 residues. DNA of the CDR3: TGTGCCAGCAGCTCGCGACGGACAGGGGGGACGAACACTGAAGCTTTCTTT. Its protein product is CASSSRRTGGTNTEAFF.

The V call is TRBV5-5, the J call TRBJ1-2; TRBD1 matches at 9 bases. Germline V gene sequence: CDR1 SGHKS, CDR2 YYEKEE (reference sequence). The CDR3 consists of 18 residues. V lost 4 bases and J lost 4; bases outside the gene matches: 17. DNA of the CDR3: TGTGCCAGCAGCCCAGACCGGGACAGGGATCGTCTCCCCTATGGCTACACCTTC. Residues: CASSPDRDRDRLPYGYTF.

The genes are TRBV6-6 and TRBJ2-7; the D gene is possibly TRBD2 (6 bases). CDR1 MNHNY and CDR2 SVGAGI come from the germline V gene (reference sequence). CDR3 length: 15 amino acids. The V gene lost 5 bases and the J gene lost 2 bases, with 16 bases spanning the gap. For the CDR3, the DNA is TGTGCCAGCAGTGCTCTAGCGACCATCCCCTACGAGCAGTACTTC. This sequence encodes CASSALATIPYEQYF.

This clone was seen a single time. The chain has TRBV14 and TRBJ1-2; D unclear. Germline loops: CDR1 SGHDN, CDR2 FVKESK. This CDR3 is 14 amino acids long. The V end was cut by 1 base, the J end by 2 bases, with 8 bases between. The CDR3 DNA follows: TGTGCCAGCAGCCAAGGGCCCTCGAACTATGGCTACACCTTC. Its protein product is CASSQGPSNYGYTF.

The J gene is TRBJ2-7, the V gene TRBV6-6; 11 nucleotides match TRBD2. The CDR3 has 16 amino acids. The V gene end was trimmed by 7 bases and the J gene end by 3 bases; junction bases not matched to a gene: 11. Germline assignment: CDR1 MNHNY and CDR2 SVGAGI (reference sequence). The CDR3 DNA follows: TGTGCCAGCACCCGTCGGGACACTAGCGGGGGCTACGAGCAGTACTTC. It is translated as CASTRRDTSGGYEQYF.

V gene TRBV25-1 combines with J gene TRBJ2-1; 8 positions match TRBD2. The CDR3 has 16 amino acids. Germline V gives CDR1 MGHDK, CDR2 SYGVNS. Germline trimming cut 6 bases from V and 10 bases from J; bases unmatched to any gene: 17. CDR3 DNA sequence: TGTGCCAGCAGGTATGTAGGCGGGGGGCGTCCGGAGGAGCAGTTCTTC. Amino acid sequence: CASRYVGGGRPEEQFF.

With regard to this clone: At one end the junction does not follow the germline gene, possibly because of a read error. The chain recombines TRBV10-3 with TRBJ2-1; TRBD1 is a possible D gene (5 bases). Per germline, CDR1 ENHRY and CDR2 SYGVKD. The CDR3 is made up of 16 amino acids. This CDR3 reads CAVSEAGSITTNEQFF. CDR3 nucleotides: TGTGCCGTCAGTGAGGCAGGGTCAATAACCACTAATGAGCAGTTCTTC.

The chain has TRBV6-1 and TRBJ1-1; 7 bases match TRBD1. Germline CDR1 and CDR2: MNHNS and SASEGT. V was clipped by 4 bases and J by 1 base; unmatched bases: 3. This CDR3 spans 14 amino acids. In DNA form, the CDR3 reads TGTGCCAGCAGTGTAGGGGGCCCGAACACTGAAGCTTTCTTT. As protein: CASSVGGPNTEAFF.